Each of the 11 T cell receptor beta chains below was sequenced from the same sample in a study of cytomegalovirus exposure and HLA in healthy donors. With 60 Vbeta and 13 Jbeta primers, the PCR was carried out. Generated by immunoSEQ multiplex PCR, the TCRdb table keeps only in-frame clones and is missing some. The table shows about 120,000 clones, with about 8.6% occurring only once. The sequencing sample was made of PBMCs. The receptors shown here come from a woman aged 40 to 50 in good health and CMV-seropositive.

This clone appeared a few times. The V and J genes are TRBV27 and TRBJ2-7; 7 nucleotides match TRBD1. Germline assignment: CDR1 MNHEY and CDR2 SMNVEV (reference sequence). The CDR3 spans 13 residues. Trimming at V came to 8 bases and at J to 3 bases, leaving 7 bases not matched to a gene. This chain's CDR3 is CASSRTGDYEQYF. In DNA, the CDR3 is TGTGCCAGCTCCCGGACAGGAGACTACGAGCAGTACTTC.

This clone was counted a single time. The V call is TRBV7-9, the J call TRBJ1-4; D is unclear. CDR3 length equals 14 residues. Germline CDR1 reads SEHNR; CDR2 reads FQNEAQ (reference sequence). V lost 5 bases and J lost 0, with 7 bases in between. CDR3 sequence (DNA): TGTGCCAGCAGCCCGTATCCAACTAATGAAAAACTGTTTTTT. Protein: CASSPYPTNEKLFF.

This clone occurred a few times. The rearrangement joins TRBV7-2 to TRBJ1-5; no clear D gene. The V end lost 5 bases, the J end lost 0 bases, and 11 bases lay between the germline ends. Germline V gene lookup returns CDR1 SGHTA and CDR2 FQGNSA. The CDR3 spans 15 residues. The CDR3 spells CASSPHQASNQPQHF. The CDR3 DNA reads TGTGCCAGCAGCCCCCATCAGGCTAGCAATCAGCCCCAGCATTTT.

This chain joins TRBV30 and TRBJ1-1; no clear D. This CDR3 spans 14 amino acids. Germline CDR1 GTSNPN, CDR2 SVGIG (reference sequence). The ends were cut back, 0 bases at V and 2 bases at J, with 10 bases in the middle. The CDR3: CAWSVTSRNTEAFF. The CDR3 bases are TGTGCCTGGAGTGTAACAAGTCGAAACACTGAAGCTTTCTTT.

This clone has at least ten counts. The chain's CDR3 is CASKLPNEQFF. In DNA, the CDR3 is TGTGCCAGCAAACTCCCCAATGAGCAGTTCTTC. This chain connects TRBV6-1 to TRBJ2-1, with D uncertain. This CDR3 spans 11 amino acids. Per the germline V gene, CDR1 is MNHNS and CDR2 is SASEGT. V lost 7 bases and J 6 bases, leaving 7 bases between the germline ends.

The rearrangement links TRBV5-6 to TRBJ1-2, with a possible D match to TRBD1 (5 bases). The CDR3 has 14 amino acids. CDR1 and CDR2 from the germline V gene are SGHDT and YYEEEE. V lost 6 bases to trimming and J lost 8 bases, with 20 bases between them. CDR3: CASTVGGLEGGYTF. DNA of the CDR3: TGTGCCAGCACAGTTGGGGGTTTGGAGGGGGGCTACACCTTC.

This chain joins TRBV5-1 and TRBJ2-5; perhaps TRBD2 as D (5 bases). This CDR3 is built from 14 residues. V was trimmed by 0 bases and J by 5 bases, leaving 11 bases between them. Per the germline V gene, CDR1 is SGHRS and CDR2 is YFSETQ. In DNA, the CDR3 is TGCGCCAGCAGCTTGGGCCCGGGAACGGAGACCCAGTACTTC. It encodes CASSLGPGTETQYF.

The rearrangement links TRBV30 to TRBJ2-7; D ambiguous. The germline V gene has CDR1 GTSNPN and CDR2 SVGIG (reference sequence). V lost 5 bases to trimming and J lost 7 bases, with 18 bases between them. There are 13 residues in the CDR3. In DNA, the CDR3 is TGTGCCTGGGCCCTATATAAAGACTCTGAGCAGTACTTC. This encodes CAWALYKDSEQYF. The full variable domain, completed using reference TRBV30 and TRBJ2-7, is SQTIHQWPATLVQPVGSPLSLECTVEGTSNPNLYWYRQAAGRGLQLLFYSVGIGQISSEVPQNLSASRPQDRQFILSSKKLLLSDSGFYLCAWALYKDSEQYFGPGTRLTVT.

This chain joins TRBV6-1 and TRBJ1-2; D might be TRBD1 (5 bases). V lost 5 bases, J lost 4 bases, and 11 bases lay in between. The CDR3 totals 13 residues. The germline CDR1 and CDR2 sequences are MNHNS and SASEGT. This CDR3 reads CASSPQGIYGYTF. The CDR3 DNA reads TGTGCCAGCAGTCCTCAGGGTATCTATGGCTACACCTTC.

The V gene is TRBV7-6, the J gene TRBJ2-3, with D possibly TRBD1 on 5 matching bases. V lost 1 base and J 0 bases, leaving 11 bases between the germline ends. The V gene's germline CDR1 is SGHVS and CDR2 FNYEAQ. This CDR3 has 16 amino acids. The CDR3 region is CASSLVGRQSTDTQYF. CDR3 nucleotides: TGTGCCAGCAGCTTAGTGGGGCGCCAAAGCACAGATACGCAGTATTTT. The entire variable domain, with the rest obtained from reference TRBV7-6 and TRBJ2-3, is as follows: GAGVSQSPRYKVTKRGQDVALRCDPISGHVSLYWYRQALGQGPEFLTYFNYEAQQDKSGLPNDRFSAERPEGSISTLTIQRTEQRDSAMYRCASSLVGRQSTDTQYFGPGTRLTVL.

CDR3 sequence reads: CASSITYRDLYGYTF. The CDR3 DNA reads TGTGCCAGCAGTATCACCTACAGGGATCTATATGGCTACACCTTC. The V and J genes are TRBV28 and TRBJ1-2, with a possible D match to TRBD1 (6 bases). CDR1 and CDR2 (germline): MDHEN, SYDVKM. The CDR3 contains 15 residues. Trimming removed 5 bases at V and 5 bases at J, with 18 bases between.